This T cell receptor beta chain is drawn from a study of T cell repertoires in ileal Crohn's disease. Per sample, roughly 470 nanograms of biopsy DNA were TCRB immunosequenced. TCRdb's copy holds only in-frame clones and misses some; the assay was immunoSEQ multiplex PCR. This sample has 6,000 or so clones, with less than 80% found just once. This clone was counted a few times. Its specificity is not known. Study-wide results and caveats: Endoscopic recurrence occurred in every patient whose clonality exceeded 26.8%. Compared with non-smokers, active smokers at surgery showed more clonal expansions.

This sequence originates from an adult with Crohn's disease. Material for sequencing was ileal tissue.

The CDR3 loop is CSVRGPETQYF. In DNA, the CDR3 is TGCAGTGTAAGGGGTCCGGAGACCCAGTACTTC. The rearrangement joins TRBV20-1 to TRBJ2-5; perhaps TRBD1 as D (5 bases). The CDR3 is made up of 11 amino acids. Deletions cut 7 bases from V and 5 bases from J, with 11 bases between. Germline CDR1 reads DFQATT; CDR2 reads SNEGSKA (reference sequence).